A single sample is the source of the 17 T cell receptor beta chains below, sequenced in a study of T cell repertoires in cytomegalovirus infection. One entry per CDR3 protein results from TCRdb running MiXCR on the reads. The repertoire includes 300,000 or so distinct CDR3 sequences, approximately 25% of them detected once, and about an eighth sits in the top ten. These receptors' antigens are unknown. This specimen consisted of cultured PBMCs, obtained from culture after CMV antigen stimulation. Receptors were obtained from a human donor in good health (CMV status not recorded). Some clones in this sample may be carry-over from other donors' samples.

This rearrangement joins TRBV5-4 to TRBJ2-7, with a possible D match to TRBD2 (5 bases). V was cut by 4 bases and J by 0 bases, with 14 bases left in between. Germline-derived CDR1 and CDR2 are SGHNT and YYREEE (reference sequence). The CDR3 consists of 15 residues. As DNA, the CDR3 is TGTGCCAGCAGCGCGTGGAGGACGGTCTCCTACGAGCAGTACTTC. Amino acids: CASSAWRTVSYEQYF. The whole variable domain, remainder taken from reference TRBV5-4 and TRBJ2-7, is ETGVTQSPTHLIKTRGQQVTLRCSSQSGHNTVSWYQQALGQGPQFIFQYYREEENGRGNFPPRFSGLQFPNYSSELNVNALELDDSALYLCASSAWRTVSYEQYFGPGTRLTVT.

The chain uses TRBV6-2 or TRBV6-3 and TRBJ2-2; D is uncertain. Trimming pared 2 bases from V and 7 bases from J, leaving 8 bases between. The germline CDR1 and CDR2 sequences are MNHEY and SVGEGT. There are 13 residues in the CDR3. CDR3 residues: CASSYHESGELFF. The CDR3, as DNA: TGTGCCAGCAGTTACCATGAAAGCGGGGAGCTGTTTTTT.

This clonotype was counted only a few times. DNA for the CDR3: TGTGCCAGCAAAAAGCCGGGACTTTACAATGAGCAGTTCTTC. It translates to CASKKPGLYNEQFF. The chain is built from TRBV7-9 and TRBJ2-1; possibly TRBD2 for D (6 bases). Deletions cut 7 bases from V and 4 bases from J, with 14 bases between. The CDR3 has 14 amino acids. Germline CDR1 reads SEHNR; CDR2 reads FQNEAQ (reference sequence).

In this sample, this clonotype turned up many times. The V gene is TRBV7-2, the J gene TRBJ2-3; TRBD2 aligns across 8 bases. Trimming cost V 4 bases and J 2 bases; bases outside gene matches: 11. CDR3 length: 17 amino acids. CDR1 is SGHTA, CDR2 FQGNSA, per germline. CDR3 sequence: CASSSRAGRGYTDTQYF. The CDR3 DNA reads as TGTGCCAGCAGCTCAAGGGCCGGGAGGGGGTACACAGATACGCAGTATTTT.

V is TRBV6-5 and J is TRBJ2-7; a possible D gene is TRBD1 (6 bases). CDR3 length: 17 amino acids. V dropped 1 base and J dropped 1 base, with 17 bases sitting between them. The V gene's germline CDR1 is MNHEY and CDR2 SVGAGI. In nucleotides, the CDR3 is TGTGCCAGCAGTTACTATCCTACAGGGTCATCATCCTACGAGCAGTACTTC. Its protein product is CASSYYPTGSSSYEQYF.

The gene calls are TRBV28 and TRBJ2-7, with 8 bases that match TRBD2. The V and J ends lost 7 bases and 6 bases, in that order; junction bases with no gene match: 8. CDR1 is MDHEN, CDR2 SYDVKM, per germline. The CDR3 has 13 amino acids. CDR3 in amino acids: CASTTGTRGEQYF. CDR3 sequence (DNA): TGTGCCAGCACCACCGGGACTAGAGGCGAGCAGTACTTC.

This clonotype was seen many times. J is TRBJ2-7 and V is TRBV6-1; D might be TRBD1 or TRBD2, each matching 5 bases. Germline V gene lookup returns CDR1 MNHNS and CDR2 SASEGT. This CDR3 has 15 amino acids. Trimming removed 7 bases from V and 1 base from J, with 17 bases in between. The CDR3 nucleotides read TGTGCCAGCATCCGAGGTCGGGGCGCTTCCTACGAGCAGTACGTC. Translated: CASIRGRGASYEQYV.

The CDR3 region is CASSLALLAELYEQYV. The CDR3 nucleotides read TGTGCCAGCAGCTTAGCCCTACTAGCGGAACTTTACGAGCAGTACGTC. The V gene is TRBV11-2, the J gene TRBJ2-7; TRBD2 agrees at 8 bases. The CDR3 loop spans 16 amino acids. With 1 base clipped from V and 4 bases from J, the junction kept 9 bases outside the gene matches. Germline CDR1 SGHAT, CDR2 FQNNGV.

The gene calls are TRBV24-1 and TRBJ1-1, with D uncertain. The germline V gene encodes CDR1 KGHDR and CDR2 SFDVKD. CDR3 length: 12 residues. The V end was cut by 6 bases, the J end by 1 base, with 5 bases between. The CDR3 here is CATSSPNTEAFF. The CDR3 DNA follows: TGTGCCACCAGTTCCCCGAACACTGAAGCTTTCTTT.

This clonotype was counted a few times. V and J are TRBV6-5 and TRBJ2-1, with TRBD2 matching over 8 bases. The CDR3 spans 16 residues. Germline V gene sequence: CDR1 MNHEY, CDR2 SVGAGI. J gave up 7 bases and V 4 bases, and 12 bases lay outside the gene matches. The CDR3 reads CASSSARGLVGNEQFF. In nucleotides, the CDR3 is TGTGCCAGCAGTTCTGCCCGGGGACTAGTTGGGAATGAGCAGTTCTTC.

This chain uses TRBV4-3 with TRBJ1-5; unclear D gene. The V end was cut by 1 base, the J end by 0 bases, with 4 bases between. The CDR3 extends over 14 amino acids. Germline V gene lookup returns CDR1 LGHNA and CDR2 YSLEER. CDR3 coding DNA: TGCGCCAGCAGCCAAGGTCCTAGCAATCAGCCCCAGCATTTT. Its protein product is CASSQGPSNQPQHF.

CDR3 loop: CASSHEGRNEQFF. The DNA of the CDR3 is TGTGCCAGCAGCCATGAGGGGCGCAATGAGCAGTTCTTC. This rearrangement joins TRBV14 to TRBJ2-1; D could derive from TRBD1 or TRBD2 (5 bases each). Germline CDR1 reads SGHDN; CDR2 reads FVKESK. V was clipped by 3 bases and J by 6 bases, with 9 bases between them. This CDR3 comprises 13 residues.

CDR3 residues: CASKMEGILVQYV. CDR3 nucleotides: TGTGCCAGCAAAATGGAGGGAATCCTGGTGCAGTACGTC. This rearrangement joins TRBV2 to TRBJ2-7, with D tentatively TRBD2 (6 bases). CDR1 and CDR2 from the germline V gene are SNHLY and FYNNEI. The CDR3 loop spans 13 amino acids. V lost 7 bases and J lost 9, with 19 bases in between.

The chain carries TRBV15 and TRBJ2-5; possible D gene TRBD1, 5 bases. This CDR3 has 14 residues. V gave up 1 base and J gave up 5 bases, with 11 bases separating them. CDR1 is LNHNV, CDR2 YYDKDF, per germline (reference sequence). CDR3 loop: CATSRATGRETQYF. The DNA for the CDR3 is TGTGCCACCAGCAGAGCCACAGGACGGGAGACCCAGTACTTC.

The chain carries TRBV14 and TRBJ2-3, with D unresolved. This CDR3 comprises 15 residues. V was cut by 0 bases and J by 0 bases, with 7 bases left in between. Germline V CDR1 and CDR2: SGHDN, FVKESK. In DNA form, the CDR3 reads TGTGCCAGCAGCCAAGAGGGCCAAAGCACAGATACGCAGTATTTT. As protein: CASSQEGQSTDTQYF.

The chain joins TRBV10-3 to TRBJ1-1, with a weak D call TRBD1 (5 bases). Trimming took off 0 bases at V and 5 bases at J, with 19 bases between the two ends. The CDR3 extends over 17 amino acids. Germline V lookup: CDR1 ENHRY, CDR2 SYGVKD. The CDR3 DNA reads as TGTGCCATCAGTGAGTCGATGTGGGGGTCCCCCATAACTGAAGCTTTCTTT. As protein: CAISESMWGSPITEAFF.

The chain uses TRBV7-2 and TRBJ2-1; D may be TRBD2 (6 bases). This CDR3 contains 14 residues. CDR1 SGHTA and CDR2 FQGNSA come from the germline V gene. V shed 4 bases and J shed 9 bases, with 16 bases lying between them. The CDR3 DNA reads as TGTGCCAGCAGCTCAGCGGGCCGCATCCGTGAGCAGTTCTTC. Its protein is CASSSAGRIREQFF.